The 25 T cell receptor beta chains given below trace back to one sample, sequenced in a study of cytomegalovirus exposure and HLA in healthy donors. Amplification used 60 Vbeta primers and 13 Jbeta primers. Repertoires were generated with immunoSEQ multiplex PCR, while TCRdb's copy carries only in-frame clones and drops some. Here the sample spans 40,000 to 45,000 clones, around three quarters being singletons. Sequenced: PBMCs. The receptors were gathered from a man younger than 45 in good health and CMV-seronegative.

The chain carries TRBV18 and TRBJ1-1; D not certain. Trimming stripped 1 base from V and 7 bases from J, with 13 bases between. The CDR3 has 14 amino acids. Germline CDR1 is KGHSH and CDR2 is LQKENI. The CDR3 DNA sequence: TGTGCCAGCTCACCACAAAGGGCGCGGGGTGAAGCTTTCTTT. Amino acid sequence: CASSPQRARGEAFF.

The chain recombines TRBV5-1 with TRBJ2-5; TRBD1 aligns across 7 bases. Germline V gives CDR1 SGHRS, CDR2 YFSETQ. The length of the CDR3 is 14 residues. Trimming removed 4 bases from V and 2 bases from J; junction bases left unmatched: 5. In DNA form, the CDR3 reads TGCGCCAGCAGCCCGGGACAGTTACAAGAGACCCAGTACTTC. Residues: CASSPGQLQETQYF.

This clone was picked up a small number of times. V usage is TRBV6-1 and J usage is TRBJ2-3; 9 bases are a match to TRBD2. There are 15 residues in the CDR3. V shed 0 bases and J 4 bases; nucleotides not matched to a gene: 2. Germline V gene data show CDR1 as MNHNS and CDR2 as SASEGT. The CDR3 coding sequence is TGTGCCAGCAGTGAAGCGGCGGGAGGGCCAGATACGCAGTATTTT. This sequence encodes CASSEAAGGPDTQYF.

This chain links TRBV6-1 with TRBJ2-1, with 9 bases matching TRBD2. This CDR3 contains 19 residues. After removal of 1 base from V and 7 bases from J, the junction contained 17 bases not matched to a gene. Germline loops: CDR1 MNHNS, CDR2 SASEGT. CDR3 coding DNA: TGTGCCAGCAGTGAAGGGTTAGCGGGAGTTGATTTATCGTCTAATGAGCAGTTCTTC. Its translation is CASSEGLAGVDLSSNEQFF.

A few counts support this clone. This chain joins TRBV10-2 and TRBJ2-7, with D possibly matching TRBD2 (6 bases). Per germline, CDR1 WSHSY and CDR2 SAAADI. Trimming stripped 0 bases from V and 0 bases from J, with 9 bases between. The CDR3 runs to 15 residues. CDR3 nucleotides: TGCGCCAGCAGTGAGTCGGCGGGAAGCTCCTACGAGCAGTACTTC. This encodes CASSESAGSSYEQYF.

The chain employs TRBV28 and TRBJ2-7; 9 bases fit TRBD1. J gave up 0 bases and V 1 base, and 4 bases lay outside the gene matches. The CDR3 is 16 amino acids. Germline assignment: CDR1 MDHEN and CDR2 SYDVKM. This CDR3 reads CASSLLPGQGSYEQYF. CDR3 DNA: TGTGCCAGCAGTTTATTACCGGGACAGGGCTCCTACGAGCAGTACTTC.

The chain links TRBV27 to TRBJ2-5, with TRBD1 matching over 8 bases. CDR1 is MNHEY, CDR2 SMNVEV, per germline (reference sequence). This CDR3 has 14 residues. After removal of 6 bases from V and 1 base from J, the junction contained 4 bases not matched to a gene. CDR3 in amino acids: CASRRGQVQETQYF. In nucleotides, the CDR3 is TGTGCCAGCAGGAGGGGACAGGTCCAAGAGACCCAGTACTTC.

The chain recombines TRBV27 with TRBJ2-7, with a tentative D call TRBD2 (5 bases). V was trimmed by 8 bases and J by 0 bases, leaving 14 bases between them. The CDR3 totals 14 residues. Germline CDR1 reads MNHEY; CDR2 reads SMNVEV (reference sequence). CDR3 residues: CASSGILSSYEQYF. DNA for the CDR3: TGTGCCAGCTCGGGAATTTTAAGCTCCTACGAGCAGTACTTC.

The V call is TRBV4-2, the J call TRBJ1-2; TRBD1 matches 8 bases. This CDR3 has 15 amino acids. The germline CDR1 and CDR2 sequences are LGHNA and YNFKEQ. J gave up 3 bases and V 1 base, and 4 bases lay outside the gene matches. The DNA for the CDR3 is TGTGCCAGCAGCCAAGCCCAGGGACAGGACTATGGCTACACCTTC. Encoded protein: CASSQAQGQDYGYTF.

This chain connects TRBV18 to TRBJ2-7; TRBD2 matches at 13 bases. The J segment lost 5 bases and the V segment lost 3 bases, leaving 4 bases of the junction unmatched. CDR3 length: 15 amino acids. Looked up from germline, CDR1 is KGHSH and CDR2 is LQKENI. In nucleotides, the CDR3 is TGTGCCAGCTCACCTACTAGCGGGAGGGCTAACGAGCAGTACTTC. Translated: CASSPTSGRANEQYF.

This chain joins TRBV4-2 and TRBJ2-5; weak D call: TRBD2 (6 bases). The CDR3 is 17 residues long. Germline V CDR1 and CDR2: LGHNA, YNFKEQ. V lost 2 bases to trimming and J lost 0 bases, with 16 bases between them. CDR3 loop: CASSQIGVGGNQETQYF. The CDR3 DNA sequence: TGTGCCAGCAGCCAAATAGGGGTCGGGGGAAACCAAGAGACCCAGTACTTC.

J is TRBJ2-4 and V is TRBV27; D is unclear. There are 13 residues in the CDR3. Germline assignment: CDR1 MNHEY and CDR2 SMNVEV (reference sequence). Trimming removed 7 bases at V and 4 bases at J, with 11 bases between. The CDR3 here is CASTPLDKNIQYF. Written as DNA, the CDR3 is TGTGCCAGCACGCCACTCGATAAAAACATTCAGTACTTC.

Worth noting for this clone: Because it lacks the conserved phenylalanine or tryptophan at the end, this CDR3 is likely a read error. The chain employs TRBV18 and TRBJ1-1, with a possible D match to TRBD1 (5 bases). The V gene lost 2 bases and the J gene lost 6 bases, with 13 bases spanning the gap. The CDR3 is made up of 14 amino acids. CDR1 is KGHSH, CDR2 LQKENI, per germline. CDR3 loop: CASSPTAQGAEAFL. DNA for the CDR3: TGTGCCAGCTCACCAACCGCGCAGGGCGCTGAAGCTTTCCTT.

This chain links TRBV5-1 with TRBJ2-7; 11 bases fit TRBD1. Trimming at V came to 5 bases and at J to 6 bases, leaving 13 bases not matched to a gene. The CDR3 spans 16 residues. The germline V gene encodes CDR1 SGHRS and CDR2 YFSETQ. In DNA form, the CDR3 reads TGCGCCAGCAGTTCAGGGACAGGGGGGATGTTTCTCGAGCAGTACTTC. This translates into CASSSGTGGMFLEQYF.

Concerning this clone itself: The sample carries other DNA sequences with the same CDR3. This sequence joins TRBV7-2 and TRBJ2-5; the match to TRBD2 covers 7 bases. CDR1 is SGHTA, CDR2 FQGNSA, per germline. This CDR3 has 14 residues. V was pared by 8 bases and J by 3 bases, with 9 bases of the junction left unmatched. The CDR3 protein is CASSFQRGEETQYF. CDR3 nucleotides: TGTGCCAGCTCGTTCCAGCGGGGCGAAGAGACCCAGTACTTC.

CDR3 loop: CAISIQGFTYNEQFF. For the CDR3, the DNA is TGTGCCATCAGCATTCAGGGGTTTACCTACAATGAGCAGTTCTTC. The chain carries TRBV10-3 and TRBJ2-1, with D possibly TRBD1 on 6 matching bases. Germline V gene data show CDR1 as ENHRY and CDR2 as SYGVKD. Trimming shortened V by 6 bases and J by 2 bases, and 14 bases separated the two germline ends. The CDR3 is 15 amino acids.

The chain uses TRBV7-2 and TRBJ2-1; D is possibly TRBD2 (7 bases). Germline V gene data show CDR1 as SGHTA and CDR2 as FQGNSA. Trimming shortened V by 7 bases and J by 9 bases, and 16 bases separated the two germline ends. This CDR3 is built from 13 residues. CDR3 sequence reads: CASTPGGWGEQFF. DNA for the CDR3: TGTGCCAGCACCCCGGGGGGCTGGGGTGAGCAGTTCTTC.

The chain joins TRBV5-1 to TRBJ2-3, with D uncertain. The V gene lost 4 bases and the J gene lost 3 bases, with 12 bases spanning the gap. The CDR3 contains 14 residues. Germline-derived CDR1 and CDR2 are SGHRS and YFSETQ. The CDR3 loop is CASSLQPGTDTQYF. CDR3 nucleotides: TGCGCCAGCAGCCTACAACCCGGGACAGATACGCAGTATTTT.

This clone was observed a handful of times. J is TRBJ1-2 and V is TRBV9; TRBD1 is a possible D gene (5 bases). CDR3 size: 15 residues. Germline lookup yields CDR1 SGDLS and CDR2 YYNGEE. Trimming removed 3 bases at V and 4 bases at J, with 16 bases between. CDR3 sequence reads: CASSGSTEFTYGYTF. The CDR3 DNA is TGTGCCAGCAGCGGATCGACAGAGTTTACCTATGGCTACACCTTC.

The chain links TRBV10-1 to TRBJ2-1; TRBD2 agrees at 8 bases. Unmatched junction bases numbered 9, after V lost 2 bases and J lost 9 bases. Germline loops: CDR1 WNHNN, CDR2 SYGVQD (reference sequence). The CDR3 length is 15 residues. The CDR3: CASSELPGGGSEQFF. The CDR3, as DNA: TGCGCCAGCAGTGAGCTTCCGGGAGGGGGGAGTGAGCAGTTCTTC.

This clone was counted between two and nine times. The rearrangement joins TRBV19 to TRBJ2-2; D ambiguous. Trimming removed 3 bases from V and 0 bases from J, with 8 bases in between. Germline CDR1 is LNHDA and CDR2 is SQIVND (reference sequence). CDR3 length equals 15 residues. The CDR3 sequence: CASSIQATNTGELFF. As DNA, the CDR3 is TGTGCCAGTAGTATTCAGGCAACGAACACCGGGGAGCTGTTTTTT.

The CDR3 loop is CASSPGKFGTGELFF. The CDR3 DNA sequence: TGTGCCAGCAGCCCGGGGAAGTTTGGCACCGGGGAGCTGTTTTTT. The chain recombines TRBV7-2 with TRBJ2-2, with D tentatively TRBD2 (5 bases). Per the germline V gene, CDR1 is SGHTA and CDR2 is FQGNSA. V lost 5 bases and J 4 bases, leaving 14 bases between the germline ends. The CDR3 runs 15 residues. The full variable domain, rest sourced from reference TRBV7-2 and TRBJ2-2, is GAGVSQSPSNKVTEKGKDVELRCDPISGHTALYWYRQSLGQGLEFLIYFQGNSAPDKSGLPSDRFSAERTGGSVSTLTIQRTQQEDSAVYLCASSPGKFGTGELFFGEGSRLTVL.

This chain connects TRBV28 to TRBJ2-1; possibly TRBD1 for D (6 bases). The CDR3 spans 14 residues. CDR1 is MDHEN, CDR2 SYDVKM, per germline. V was shortened by 5 bases and J by 7 bases, with 15 bases between the two germline ends. The CDR3 nucleotides read TGTGCCAGCAGTAACAGGGTTTTACGTAATGAGCAGTTCTTC. Amino acids: CASSNRVLRNEQFF.

The chain recombines TRBV10-1 with TRBJ2-1; TRBD2 aligns across 8 bases. The CDR3 spans 15 residues. CDR1 and CDR2 (germline): WNHNN, SYGVQD (reference sequence). The ends lost 4 bases at V and 4 bases at J; junction bases unmatched: 6. The CDR3: CASSVHAGGYNEQFF. In DNA form, the CDR3 reads TGCGCCAGCAGTGTTCATGCGGGAGGTTACAATGAGCAGTTCTTC.

The CDR3 region is CASSPTRGEKLFF. For the CDR3, the DNA is TGTGCCAGCTCACCAACCCGAGGGGAAAAACTGTTTTTT. This chain links TRBV18 with TRBJ1-4; D is ambiguous. CDR1 is KGHSH and CDR2 is LQKENI in the germline V gene. V was cut by 2 bases and J by 8 bases, with 9 bases left in between. The CDR3 has 13 amino acids. Together with reference TRBV18 and TRBJ1-4, the CDR3 gives the full variable domain: NAGVMQNPRHLVRRRGQEARLRCSPMKGHSHVYWYRQLPEEGLKFMVYLQKENIIDESGMPKERFSAEFPKEGPSILRIQQVVRGDSAAYFCASSPTRGEKLFFGSGTQLSVL.